The sequence of this T cell receptor (beta chain) was determined in a study of T cell repertoires in cytomegalovirus infection. Notes on the study in general: Ex vivo, HLA-C-restricted CMV-specific TCR beta clonotypes prevailed over the rest of the response.

TCRdb processed the reads anew with MiXCR; each CDR3 protein has one entry. The table lists fewer than 550,000 distinct CDR3 sequences, around 32% of them singletons. CDR3 size: 17 residues. Germline assignment: CDR1 MDHEN and CDR2 SYDVKM. With V trimmed by 6 bases and J by 0 bases, 11 bases remained unmatched. As concerns this clonotype: Its antigen is as yet unknown.

The J gene is TRBJ2-1, the V gene TRBV28, with 7 bases aligning to TRBD1. Sequencing was done on a sample of PBMCs. The TCR sequence derives from a human donor in good health (CMV status not recorded). Some clones in this sample may be carry-over from other donors' samples. DNA for the CDR3: TGTGCCAGCAGCCCGCCGCCGGGACAGAACTCCTACAATGAGCAGTTCTTC. Protein sequence: CASSPPPGQNSYNEQFF.